These 10 T cell receptor beta chains were all obtained from the same sample, sequenced in a study of blood T cells in healthy people across ages. The use of a sample-barcoded 5' primer and a J-beta primer mix characterized a second PCR of roughly 7 to 11 cycles. In TCRdb, the 5' RACE reads were re-called with MiXCR into one record per CDR3 protein. Of over a million distinct CDR3 sequences listed, around 45% were seen once; the top ten hold approximately 17%. The sequenced material came from blood. The receptors shown here come from a woman aged 55-75 years in good health.

CDR3 protein: CASSVGGAGINEQYF. The CDR3 coding sequence is TGTGCCAGCAGCGTAGGGGGGGCAGGGATCAACGAGCAGTACTTC. The chain uses TRBV9 and TRBJ2-5, with D perhaps assigned TRBD1 or TRBD2 (6 bases each). The DNA end favors TRBJ2-7, so the J call may be wrong. From germline, CDR1 is SGDLS and CDR2 YYNGEE. The CDR3 spans 15 residues.

The CDR3 sequence: CASSGGQQINEKLFF. The CDR3 bases are TGTGCCAGCAGCGGGGGACAGCAGATCAATGAAAAACTGTTTTTT. The chain carries TRBV25-1 and TRBJ1-4; 7 nucleotides line up with TRBD1. Germline values: CDR1 MGHDK, CDR2 SYGVNS. The CDR3 is 15 amino acids. The J segment lost 5 bases and the V segment lost 6 bases, leaving 9 bases of the junction unmatched.

In this sample, this clonotype turned up once. One base away lies a much larger clone, so this may be a sequencing read error. The gene calls are TRBV7-9 and TRBJ2-5; D call uncertain. The CDR3 covers 15 residues. The germline V and J ends were trimmed by 5 bases and 11 bases, with 24 bases remaining between them. Germline V gene data show CDR1 as SEHNR and CDR2 as FQNEAQ (reference sequence). This CDR3 is CASSPKRRVGNEQYF. The CDR3 coding sequence is TGTGCCAGCAGCCCTAAACGTCGTGTGGGTAATGAGCAGTACTTC.

This clonotype was found a few times. Here the CDR3 reads CASSSSGRIQETQYF. Here the CDR3 DNA reads TGTGCCAGCAGTTCGTCGGGGCGGATCCAAGAGACCCAGTACTTC. The chain is built from TRBV12-3 or TRBV12-4 and TRBJ2-5; D may match TRBD1 or TRBD2 (5 bases each). The V end lost 4 bases, the J end lost 1 base, and 13 bases lay between the germline ends. The CDR3 is made up of 15 amino acids.

There are many counts of this clonotype. The gene calls are TRBV10-3 and TRBJ2-5; TRBD1 matches at 9 bases. There are 14 residues in the CDR3. V was clipped by 8 bases and J by 5 bases; unmatched bases: 9. Germline CDR1 reads ENHRY; CDR2 reads SYGVKD. The CDR3 here is CAIARDRALETQYF. CDR3 nucleotides: TGTGCCATCGCCCGGGACAGGGCTTTGGAGACCCAGTACTTC.

This clonotype was detected a few times. This chain joins TRBV6-1 and TRBJ1-2, with D uncertain. V dropped 5 bases and J dropped 8 bases, with 15 bases sitting between them. There are 13 residues in the CDR3. Germline values: CDR1 MNHNS, CDR2 SASEGT. CDR3 sequence: CASSLTSPRGYTF. CDR3 DNA sequence: TGTGCCAGCAGTCTGACCTCCCCGAGGGGCTACACCTTC.

The chain links TRBV5-1 to TRBJ2-1; 9 bases map to TRBD2. The V gene's germline CDR1 is SGHRS and CDR2 YFSETQ. There are 14 residues in the CDR3. Trimming removed 4 bases from V and 5 bases from J; junction bases left unmatched: 4. The CDR3 spells CASSVRGGHNEQFF. CDR3 coding DNA: TGCGCCAGCAGCGTGCGGGGGGGGCACAATGAGCAGTTCTTC.

This clonotype was detected only a few times. The chain has TRBV4-1 and TRBJ2-7; D gene ambiguous. The CDR3 is 15 residues long. V lost 3 bases, J lost 2 bases, and 14 bases lay in between. Germline CDR1 is MGHRA and CDR2 is YSYEKL. CDR3: CASSQTIGGPYEQYF. The CDR3 bases are TGCGCCAGCAGCCAGACCATAGGCGGCCCCTACGAGCAGTACTTC.

In this sample, this clonotype turned up a few times. The rearrangement links TRBV20-1 to TRBJ2-3, with unresolved D. The CDR3 totals 11 residues. Germline CDR1 reads DFQATT; CDR2 reads SNEGSKA (reference sequence). V lost 5 bases, J lost 2 bases, and 5 bases lay in between. The CDR3 spells CSAWLTDTQYF. For the CDR3, the DNA is TGCAGTGCTTGGCTCACAGATACGCAGTATTTT.

Only a few counts were recorded for this clonotype. V is TRBV12-3 or TRBV12-4 and J is TRBJ2-1; 12 bases map to TRBD2. Trimming removed 6 bases from V and 7 bases from J; junction bases left unmatched: 7. This CDR3 region has 15 residues. CDR3 DNA: TGTGCCAGCAGACGGACAGGGACTAGCGGGAATGAGCAGTTCTTC. Its protein is CASRRTGTSGNEQFF.